These 8 T cell receptor beta chains share one sample of origin, sequenced in a study of blood T cell repertoires in COVID-19. This table comes from immunoSEQ multiplex PCR, and its TCRdb copy is limited to in-frame clones, with some not included. The data contain hundreds of thousands of clones, approximately 86% of them singletons. The sample was PBMCs or T cells enriched from blood (not recorded which). Receptor source: a woman aged 25 to 45 who had been exposed to COVID-19.

The chain joins TRBV19 to TRBJ1-6; TRBD1 aligns across 11 bases. The germline V gene has CDR1 LNHDA and CDR2 SQIVND (reference sequence). With V trimmed by 7 bases and J by 8 bases, 7 bases remained unmatched. This CDR3 comprises 15 residues. CDR3 region: CASTDRGRGDSPLHF. The CDR3 DNA is TGTGCCAGTACGGACAGGGGGCGCGGGGATTCACCCCTCCACTTT.

The genes are TRBV7-2 and TRBJ2-3, with D perhaps TRBD1 (5 bases). V lost 6 bases and J 3 bases, leaving 10 bases between the germline ends. From germline, CDR1 is SGHTA and CDR2 FQGNSA. The CDR3 covers 13 residues. CDR3 amino acids: CASSWGRTDTQYF. For the CDR3, the DNA is TGTGCCAGCAGTTGGGGCCGAACAGATACGCAGTATTTT.

V is TRBV19 and J is TRBJ2-7, with 8 bases identical to TRBD1. Unmatched junction bases numbered 6, after V lost 7 bases and J lost 1 base. The CDR3 has 14 amino acids. Germline V gene lookup returns CDR1 LNHDA and CDR2 SQIVND (reference sequence). The chain's CDR3 is CASKRGQDSYEQYF. In nucleotides, the CDR3 is TGTGCCAGTAAGAGGGGACAGGATTCCTACGAGCAGTACTTC.

The genes are TRBV12-3 or TRBV12-4 and TRBJ1-2; the match to TRBD1 covers 9 bases. The CDR3 extends over 13 amino acids. With V trimmed by 6 bases and J by 7 bases, 6 bases remained unmatched. The CDR3: CASSGTGYGGYTF. The CDR3, as DNA: TGTGCCAGCAGCGGGACAGGGTATGGTGGCTACACCTTC.

In DNA form, the CDR3 reads TGTGCCAGTAGTACCCCCCAGGGCTACGAGCAGTACTTC. Translation gives CASSTPQGYEQYF. The genes are TRBV19 and TRBJ2-7; weak D call: TRBD1 (5 bases). CDR3 length equals 13 residues. Germline CDR1 and CDR2: LNHDA and SQIVND (reference sequence). V was clipped by 4 bases and J by 3 bases, with 10 bases between them.

The chain couples TRBV18 to TRBJ1-2, with a weak D call TRBD1 (5 bases). The V end lost 8 bases, the J end lost 6 bases, and 10 bases lay between the germline ends. The germline gives CDR1 KGHSH, CDR2 LQKENI. This CDR3 contains 11 residues. CDR3 in DNA: TGTGCCAGCACGTCAGGGAATGGCTACACCTTC. Translated, it gives CASTSGNGYTF.

The chain uses TRBV5-1 and TRBJ1-2, with D unclear. Germline V gene data show CDR1 as SGHRS and CDR2 as YFSETQ. Trimming cost V 5 bases and J 8 bases, with 10 bases left between them. The CDR3 has 11 residues. CDR3: CASSGGGGYTF. The CDR3 nucleotides are TGCGCCAGCAGTGGCGGAGGAGGCTACACCTTC.

This clone was seen once. The rearrangement uses TRBV2 and TRBJ1-5, with D possibly being TRBD1 (5 bases). Trimming removed 6 bases at V and 7 bases at J, with 13 bases between. The CDR3 loop spans 13 amino acids. The germline gives CDR1 SNHLY, CDR2 FYNNEI. The CDR3 is CASRDTAAQPQHF. The CDR3, as DNA: TGTGCCAGCAGGGACACTGCGGCCCAGCCCCAGCATTTT.